What follows are 22 T cell receptor beta chains derived from one specimen sequenced in a study of shared clonotypes between healthy human individuals. Data came from immunoSEQ multiplex PCR; TCRdb stores just in-frame clones and leaves some out. The sample consists of about 1 million clones, around 76% of them appearing once. The material sequenced was memory CD4+ T cells sorted from blood. Subset here: CD45RA-negative fraction. The receptors derive from a man aged 18 to 29 in good health.

The chain employs TRBV5-4 and TRBJ2-7, with 7 bases fitting TRBD1. Trimming at V came to 4 bases and at J to 2 bases, leaving 6 bases not matched to a gene. The CDR3 is made up of 14 amino acids. Germline CDR1 and CDR2: SGHNT and YYREEE (reference sequence). Written as DNA, the CDR3 is TGTGCCAGCAGCAAAGCCGGGACAGCCTACGAGCAGTACTTC. This codes for CASSKAGTAYEQYF.

V and J are TRBV25-1 and TRBJ2-6; D is ambiguous. Germline values: CDR1 MGHDK, CDR2 SYGVNS. V lost 3 bases to trimming and J lost 4 bases, with 13 bases between them. The CDR3 consists of 16 residues. The CDR3: CASSDPHPGGANVLTF. CDR3 coding DNA: TGTGCCAGCAGTGACCCACACCCTGGCGGGGCCAACGTCCTGACTTTC.

The chain recombines TRBV19 with TRBJ1-3; no clear D. In germline, CDR1 is LNHDA, CDR2 SQIVND (reference sequence). The CDR3 is made up of 14 amino acids. V gave up 6 bases and J gave up 2 bases, with 11 bases separating them. The CDR3 DNA reads as TGTGCCAGTAGGTTGGGTATGACTGGAAACACCATATATTTT. It encodes CASRLGMTGNTIYF.

Concerning this clone itself: Other DNA sequences in the sample encode the same CDR3. CDR3 loop: CASSDQTYEQYF. CDR3 in DNA: TGTGCCAGCAGCGACCAGACGTACGAGCAGTACTTC. The gene calls are TRBV6-1 and TRBJ2-7; D call uncertain. Germline loops: CDR1 MNHNS, CDR2 SASEGT. V dropped 6 bases and J dropped 4 bases, with 10 bases sitting between them. The CDR3 sequence is 12 residues long.

V is TRBV18 and J is TRBJ2-4; D ambiguous. The V gene lost 2 bases and the J gene lost 1 base, with 6 bases spanning the gap. The CDR3 length is 14 residues. Germline CDR1 KGHSH, CDR2 LQKENI. CDR3 nucleotide sequence: TGTGCCAGCTCACCAAGCTATGCCAAAAACATTCAGTACTTC. Translating gives CASSPSYAKNIQYF.

The genes are TRBV19 and TRBJ1-2, with D possibly TRBD1 on 6 matching bases. V gave up 5 bases and J gave up 8 bases, with 12 bases separating them. Per the germline V gene, CDR1 is LNHDA and CDR2 is SQIVND (reference sequence). The CDR3 contains 12 residues. The CDR3 nucleotides read TGTGCCAGTAGTCCTGGGACAAGCGGCTACACCTTC. Translated, it gives CASSPGTSGYTF.

In its sample, this clone was seen a few times. The CDR3 reads CASSLQSTNEKLFF. The CDR3 nucleotides read TGTGCCAGCTCGCTCCAGTCAACTAATGAAAAACTGTTTTTT. This chain uses TRBV18 with TRBJ1-4; D is unresolved. The CDR3 extends over 14 amino acids. The V gene's germline CDR1 is KGHSH and CDR2 LQKENI. V lost 6 bases, J lost 0 bases, and 8 bases lay in between.

This clone occurred many times. This may come from a read error, since a much larger clone is one base off. The same CDR3 also results from other DNA sequences found in this sample. The V gene is TRBV18, the J gene TRBJ1-1; 8 bases match TRBD1. Germline V lookup: CDR1 KGHSH, CDR2 LQKENI. CDR3 length: 13 amino acids. With V trimmed by 4 bases and J by 5 bases, 3 bases remained unmatched. In DNA form, the CDR3 reads TGTGCCAGCTCACGAACAGGGGGAACTGAAGCTTTCTTT. The encoded protein is CASSRTGGTEAFF. The full variable domain, in which reference TRBV18 and TRBJ1-1 provide the parts outside the CDR3, is NAGVMQNPRHLVRRRGQEARLRCSPMKGHSHVYWYRQLPEEGLKFMVYLQKENIIDESGMPKERFSAEFPKEGPSILRIQQVVRGDSAAYFCASSRTGGTEAFFGQGTRLTVV.

This chain joins TRBV7-2 and TRBJ2-5, with a weak D call TRBD2 (5 bases). V gave up 1 base and J gave up 1 base, with 16 bases separating them. The CDR3 contains 17 residues. Germline CDR1 and CDR2: SGHTA and FQGNSA. CDR3 sequence (DNA): TGTGCCAGCAGCTTAGAAAAGGGAGTTGGGTCCCAAGAGACCCAGTACTTC. It yields the protein CASSLEKGVGSQETQYF.

A single count supports this clone. J is TRBJ1-5 and V is TRBV18; possibly TRBD1 for D (6 bases). Germline lookup yields CDR1 KGHSH and CDR2 LQKENI. The CDR3 has 15 amino acids. V gave up 1 base and J gave up 5 bases, with 12 bases separating them. The CDR3 DNA reads TGTGCCAGCTCACCACAGGGGGGTATGGATCAGCCCCAGCATTTT. Residues: CASSPQGGMDQPQHF.

This clone was observed many times. The rearrangement uses TRBV5-1 and TRBJ2-5, with D perhaps being TRBD1 or TRBD2 (6 bases each). Germline values: CDR1 SGHRS, CDR2 YFSETQ. There are 13 residues in the CDR3. Deletions cut 3 bases from V and 5 bases from J, with 11 bases between. CDR3 sequence reads: CASSYREAETQYF. The CDR3, as DNA: TGCGCCAGCAGCTACAGGGAGGCGGAGACCCAGTACTTC. Based on the CDR3 plus reference TRBV5-1 and TRBJ2-5, the full variable domain is KAGVTQTPRYLIKTRGQQVTLSCSPISGHRSVSWYQQTPGQGLQFLFEYFSETQRNKGNFPGRFSGRQFSNSRSEMNVSTLELGDSALYLCASSYREAETQYFGPGTRLLVL.

This clone appeared a few times. V gene TRBV4-3 combines with J gene TRBJ2-2, with a tentative D call TRBD2 (6 bases). The CDR3 covers 17 residues. The V end lost 1 base, the J end lost 2 bases, and 14 bases lay between the germline ends. Per germline, CDR1 LGHNA and CDR2 YSLEER. CDR3 coding DNA: TGCGCCAGCAGCCAAGTCTCTCAGCGGGCCAACACCGGGGAGCTGTTTTTT. Encoded protein: CASSQVSQRANTGELFF.

This chain joins TRBV4-3 and TRBJ2-2; D gene unclear. Trimming left V 0 bases short and J 6 bases short, with 2 bases between. The CDR3 totals 12 residues. Germline V gene lookup returns CDR1 LGHNA and CDR2 YSLEER. This CDR3 is CASSQESGELFF. CDR3 DNA sequence: TGCGCCAGCAGCCAAGAATCCGGGGAGCTGTTTTTT.

The chain has TRBV7-2 and TRBJ2-1; 8 positions agree with TRBD2. With 1 base clipped from V and 7 bases from J, the junction kept 9 bases outside the gene matches. Germline V gives CDR1 SGHTA, CDR2 FQGNSA. CDR3 length: 16 residues. CDR3 in DNA: TGTGCCAGCAGCTTAGATGCAGCGGGAGTCTCTAATGAGCAGTTCTTC. Its protein product is CASSLDAAGVSNEQFF.

The genes are TRBV27 and TRBJ1-2; no definite D call. Trimming shortened V by 2 bases and J by 6 bases, and 19 bases separated the two germline ends. The CDR3 extends over 16 amino acids. Per germline, CDR1 MNHEY and CDR2 SMNVEV (reference sequence). CDR3 bases: TGTGCCAGCAGTTTAAATCCGGTGGATAGGAGAGATGGCTACACCTTC. It yields the protein CASSLNPVDRRDGYTF.

This clone has just one count. V usage is TRBV4-1 and J usage is TRBJ1-6, with D maybe TRBD1 (6 bases). From germline, CDR1 is MGHRA and CDR2 YSYEKL. The V and J ends lost 0 bases and 8 bases respectively, with 26 bases between them. The CDR3 sequence is 20 residues long. CDR3 sequence reads: CASSQEPRRAAGDKDSPLHF. As DNA, the CDR3 is TGCGCCAGCAGCCAAGAGCCCCGTCGGGCGGCAGGGGATAAGGATTCACCCCTCCACTTT.

The chain links TRBV6-1 to TRBJ2-7; 11 bases agree with TRBD1. The CDR3 has 16 amino acids. The J segment lost 4 bases and the V segment lost 0 bases, leaving 5 bases of the junction unmatched. The germline V gene encodes CDR1 MNHNS and CDR2 SASEGT. The DNA of the CDR3 is TGTGCCAGCAGTGAAGCCGGACAGGGGGCTGGGTACGAGCAGTACTTC. Its translation is CASSEAGQGAGYEQYF.

This clone was detected once. The chain carries TRBV30 and TRBJ2-2, with TRBD1 as a possible D gene (6 bases). This CDR3 is built from 14 residues. Looked up from germline, CDR1 is GTSNPN and CDR2 is SVGIG (reference sequence). The V and J ends lost 4 bases and 1 base respectively, with 10 bases between them. CDR3: CAWNRDMNTGELFF. CDR3 sequence (DNA): TGTGCCTGGAACCGGGACATGAACACCGGGGAGCTGTTTTTT.

V and J are TRBV5-1 and TRBJ1-5; D not resolved. The CDR3 spans 13 residues. With 0 bases removed from V and 7 bases from J, the gap between germline ends came to 8 bases. The V gene's germline CDR1 is SGHRS and CDR2 YFSETQ. The CDR3 loop is CASSLGGSQPQHF. Written as DNA, the CDR3 is TGCGCCAGCAGCTTGGGTGGGTCGCAGCCCCAGCATTTT.

The chain carries TRBV9 and TRBJ1-6, with TRBD1 matching 8 bases. The CDR3 contains 16 residues. Germline values: CDR1 SGDLS, CDR2 YYNGEE. V lost 0 bases to trimming and J lost 8 bases; unmatched junction nucleotides: 7. CDR3 loop: CASSVDPGTGDSPLHF. The CDR3 DNA reads TGTGCCAGCAGCGTAGATCCCGGGACAGGAGATTCACCCCTCCACTTT.

The chain has TRBV5-1 and TRBJ1-6; D gene unclear. Between the trimmed V and J ends, which lost 0 bases and 6 bases, there was a span of 7 bases. Germline CDR1 and CDR2: SGHRS and YFSETQ. The CDR3 sequence is 14 residues long. CDR3 DNA: TGCGCCAGCAGCTTGGAAGGGATTAATTCACCCCTCCACTTT. Its translation is CASSLEGINSPLHF.

The chain links TRBV30 to TRBJ2-2, with D maybe TRBD2 (6 bases). CDR1 GTSNPN and CDR2 SVGIG come from the germline V gene (reference sequence). CDR3 length: 15 amino acids. V lost 0 bases to trimming and J lost 7 bases, with 15 bases between them. The CDR3 nucleotides read TGTGCCTGGAGTGTATTGCGGGGCAGTAACGGGGAGCTGTTTTTT. This encodes CAWSVLRGSNGELFF.